This entry lists 28 T cell receptor beta chains sequenced from one sample in a study of blood T cell repertoires in COVID-19. Data came from immunoSEQ multiplex PCR; TCRdb stores just in-frame clones and leaves some out. The sample lists about 150,000 clones, almost 85% seen once, with roughly 15% in the top ten. Specimen: peripheral blood. The receptors shown here come from a human donor with acute or convalescent COVID-19. The donor label of this sample is uncertain.

The J gene is TRBJ1-5, the V gene TRBV5-6; D uncertain. Germline CDR1 reads SGHDT; CDR2 reads YYEEEE. The CDR3 is 17 residues long. Trimming removed 4 bases from V and 1 base from J, with 18 bases in between. This chain's CDR3 is CASSHWGGPPSNQPQHF. The CDR3 coding sequence is TGTGCCAGCAGCCATTGGGGAGGACCTCCAAGCAATCAGCCCCAGCATTTT.

This clone was counted a single time. The rearrangement links TRBV13 to TRBJ1-6, with 9 bases that match TRBD1. Germline loops: CDR1 PRHDT, CDR2 FYEKMQ (reference sequence). This CDR3 spans 15 amino acids. V trimming: 5 bases; J trimming: 9 bases; junction bases outside the gene matches: 8. In DNA, the CDR3 is TGTGCCAGCAGCCAGGGACAGGGATTTGGTTCACCCCTCCACTTT. It encodes CASSQGQGFGSPLHF. The entire variable domain, with the rest obtained from reference TRBV13 and TRBJ1-6, is as follows: AAGVIQSPRHLIKEKRETATLKCYPIPRHDTVYWYQQGPGQDPQFLISFYEKMQSDKGSIPDRFSAQQFSDYHSELNMSSLELGDSALYFCASSQGQGFGSPLHFGNGTRLTVT.

V gene TRBV25-1 combines with J gene TRBJ1-2, with 7 bases matching TRBD1. The CDR3 is 15 amino acids. V gave up 4 bases and J gave up 1 base; unmatched junction bases: 6. Germline V gives CDR1 MGHDK, CDR2 SYGVNS. The DNA for the CDR3 is TGTGCCAGCAGTGCCAGGGACAGATATAACTATGGCTACACCTTC. Translating gives CASSARDRYNYGYTF.

The chain employs TRBV2 and TRBJ2-5; the D gene is possibly TRBD1 (6 bases). V was cut by 8 bases and J by 5 bases, with 15 bases left in between. The germline gives CDR1 SNHLY, CDR2 FYNNEI. The length of the CDR3 is 13 residues. CDR3 nucleotide sequence: TGTGCCAGCTTCAGGGGCTTTATGGAGACCCAGTACTTC. It encodes CASFRGFMETQYF.

V and J are TRBV10-3 and TRBJ1-2; tentative D call: TRBD1 (6 bases). With 6 bases removed from V and 5 bases from J, the gap between germline ends came to 22 bases. Germline CDR1 ENHRY, CDR2 SYGVKD. The CDR3 covers 16 residues. This CDR3 reads CAIRPEGQNPLYGYTF. The CDR3 nucleotides are TGTGCCATCAGGCCCGAAGGACAGAATCCCCTGTATGGCTACACCTTC.

The V gene is TRBV5-1, the J gene TRBJ2-1; 8 nucleotides line up with TRBD1. The junction had 7 bases not matched to a gene; V was cut back by 3 bases and J by 5 bases. The germline V gene has CDR1 SGHRS and CDR2 YFSETQ. The CDR3 extends over 15 amino acids. The DNA for the CDR3 is TGCGCCAGCAGCTCATCCGACAGGGGAAACAATGAGCAGTTCTTC. Its protein is CASSSSDRGNNEQFF.

This clone was seen a handful of times. The V call is TRBV7-3, the J call TRBJ2-1; D might be TRBD2 (5 bases). Germline V gene lookup returns CDR1 SGHTA and CDR2 FQGTGA. V lost 2 bases and J 0 bases, leaving 8 bases between the germline ends. The CDR3 contains 15 residues. CDR3 DNA sequence: TGTGCCAGCAGCTTAGCACGGGGCTCCTACAATGAGCAGTTCTTC. Translating gives CASSLARGSYNEQFF.

The genes are TRBV14 and TRBJ2-3, with 7 positions matching TRBD2. V gave up 4 bases and J gave up 0 bases; unmatched junction bases: 13. Germline lookup yields CDR1 SGHDN and CDR2 FVKESK. The CDR3 extends over 18 amino acids. CDR3 DNA: TGTGCCAGCAGCCGACTAGCTTCTTGGGGGAGAAGCACAGATACGCAGTATTTT. Its translation is CASSRLASWGRSTDTQYF.

CDR3 DNA: TGCGCCAGCAGCTTGGAAGGGACAGGGGGAGTGGAGACCCAGTACTTC. This codes for CASSLEGTGGVETQYF. The chain is built from TRBV5-1 and TRBJ2-5; TRBD1 aligns across 11 bases. CDR3 length: 16 amino acids. V shed 0 bases and J 5 bases; nucleotides not matched to a gene: 6. Germline V gene sequence: CDR1 SGHRS, CDR2 YFSETQ.

Regarding this clone: Other nucleotide sequences in the sample specify the same CDR3. V and J are TRBV5-5 and TRBJ1-1; D gene unclear. CDR1 and CDR2 (germline): SGHKS, YYEKEE (reference sequence). V was cut by 0 bases and J by 0 bases, with 6 bases left in between. The CDR3 totals 14 residues. This CDR3 reads CASSLDRLNTEAFF. The CDR3 bases are TGTGCCAGCAGCTTGGACAGATTGAACACTGAAGCTTTCTTT.

The table lists this clone with many counts. The chain links TRBV3-1 (or the pseudogene TRBV3-2) to TRBJ2-7; perhaps TRBD2 as D (6 bases). The CDR3 length is 14 residues. Germline-derived CDR1 and CDR2 are LGHDT and YNNKEL (reference sequence). Trimming took 4 bases from V and 1 from J, leaving 11 bases between them. The CDR3 DNA is TGTGCCAGCAGCCCCAATGGGGGGTCCTACGAGCAGTACTTC. It codes for CASSPNGGSYEQYF.

This chain connects TRBV7-2 to TRBJ1-3; D ambiguous. Trimming left V 2 bases short and J 1 base short, with 6 bases between. Germline V gene sequence: CDR1 SGHTA, CDR2 FQGNSA. This CDR3 has 14 amino acids. In DNA, the CDR3 is TGTGCCAGCAGCTTACCAGAATCTGGAAACACCATATATTTT. Its protein is CASSLPESGNTIYF.

The chain is built from TRBV30 and TRBJ2-2, with 8 nucleotides matching TRBD1. Per germline, CDR1 GTSNPN and CDR2 SVGIG (reference sequence). V dropped 4 bases and J dropped 0; count of bases not matched to a gene: 7. This CDR3 comprises 16 residues. As DNA, the CDR3 is TGTGCCTGGAAGGCAGGGGGCACCACGAACACCGGGGAGCTGTTTTTT. Its protein is CAWKAGGTTNTGELFF.

The chain recombines TRBV28 with TRBJ1-5, with D unclear. Germline V gene data show CDR1 as MDHEN and CDR2 as SYDVKM. The V and J ends lost 5 bases and 10 bases respectively, with 9 bases between them. The CDR3 contains 11 residues. CDR3 residues: CASSTRQPQHF. As DNA, the CDR3 is TGTGCCAGCAGTACACGACAACCCCAGCATTTT.

This sequence joins TRBV15 and TRBJ1-5; 8 bases fit TRBD1. The CDR3 contains 17 residues. The junction had 12 bases not matched to a gene; V was cut back by 5 bases and J by 3 bases. From germline, CDR1 is LNHNV and CDR2 YYDKDF (reference sequence). The CDR3: CATSARTGIGANQPQHF. The CDR3, as DNA: TGTGCCACCAGCGCTCGGACAGGGATCGGGGCCAATCAGCCCCAGCATTTT. Full variable domain (outside the CDR3, taken from reference TRBV15 and TRBJ1-5): DAMVIQNPRYQVTQFGKPVTLSCSQTLNHNVMYWYQQKSSQAPKLLFHYYDKDFNNEADTPDNFQSRRPNTSFCFLDIRSPGLGDTAMYLCATSARTGIGANQPQHFGDGTRLSIL.

J is TRBJ2-3 and V is TRBV5-6; 9 positions match TRBD1. With 3 bases clipped from V and 5 bases from J, the junction kept 4 bases outside the gene matches. The CDR3 spans 14 residues. The germline V gene has CDR1 SGHDT and CDR2 YYEEEE. The CDR3 DNA follows: TGTGCCAGCAGCTATACAGGGGGCGAAGATACGCAGTATTTT. It is translated as CASSYTGGEDTQYF.

The rearrangement links TRBV6-5 to TRBJ1-2; no definite D call. From germline, CDR1 is MNHEY and CDR2 SVGAGI. Between the trimmed V and J ends, which lost 6 bases and 2 bases, there was a span of 10 bases. The CDR3 length is 13 residues. The CDR3 sequence: CASRSTVNYGYTF. The CDR3 DNA sequence: TGTGCCAGCAGGAGTACAGTAAACTATGGCTACACCTTC.

V usage is TRBV3-1 (or the pseudogene TRBV3-2) and J usage is TRBJ1-5, with 11 nucleotides matching TRBD1. Germline V gene data show CDR1 as LGHDT and CDR2 as YNNKEL (reference sequence). This CDR3 spans 17 amino acids. V was pared by 4 bases and J by 5 bases, with 10 bases of the junction left unmatched. The CDR3, as DNA: TGTGCCAGCAGCCGAGGACAGGGGGCAGAGAAGGATCAGCCCCAGCATTTT. This gives the protein CASSRGQGAEKDQPQHF.

V usage is TRBV6-5 and J usage is TRBJ2-5, with a weak D call TRBD1 (5 bases). The CDR3 contains 14 residues. Trimming removed 5 bases at V and 4 bases at J, with 14 bases between. Per the germline V gene, CDR1 is MNHEY and CDR2 is SVGAGI. CDR3 coding DNA: TGTGCCAGCAGTCCCCGGAGTAGGGGAGAGACCCAGTACTTC. Its protein product is CASSPRSRGETQYF.

V is TRBV29-1 and J is TRBJ2-1; 7 bases are shared with TRBD1. CDR3 length: 14 amino acids. V shed 5 bases, J shed 2 bases, and the junction held 6 bases outside the gene matches. Germline-derived CDR1 and CDR2 are SQVTM and ANQGSEA. The CDR3 DNA reads TGCAGCGTTACGAACAGGGGTGCCTACAATGAGCAGTTCTTC. It is translated as CSVTNRGAYNEQFF.

The chain combines TRBV23-1 with TRBJ1-2, with D maybe TRBD1 (5 bases). TRBV23-1 is identified as an open reading frame with a role that is uncertain. This CDR3 has 12 amino acids. Trimming cost V 4 bases and J 2 bases, with 5 bases left between them. The CDR3 DNA sequence: TGCGCCAGCAGTCGGACAAACTATGGCTACACCTTC. Its translation is CASSRTNYGYTF.

As regards this clone: At the DNA level, this CDR3 is encoded by other sequences in the same sample as well. The V and J genes are TRBV7-2 and TRBJ1-1; D is undetermined. The CDR3 contains 14 residues. Trimming cost V 5 bases and J 1 base, with 11 bases left between them. In germline, CDR1 is SGHTA, CDR2 FQGNSA. The CDR3 is CASSLGRGNTEAFF. The CDR3 DNA is TGTGCCAGCAGCCTCGGCCGAGGGAACACTGAAGCTTTCTTT.

The chain carries TRBV7-9 and TRBJ1-4; a possible D gene is TRBD1 (5 bases). This CDR3 region has 15 residues. V was clipped by 3 bases and J by 6 bases, with 14 bases between them. From germline, CDR1 is SEHNR and CDR2 FQNEAQ (reference sequence). CDR3 coding DNA: TGTGCCAGCAGCTTTGGGGACTCAAGTTATGAAAAACTGTTTTTT. This translates into CASSFGDSSYEKLFF.

This clone came up a few times. J is TRBJ2-7 and V is TRBV13, with 8 nucleotides matching TRBD2. V lost 5 bases to trimming and J lost 2 bases; unmatched junction nucleotides: 11. This CDR3 comprises 16 residues. CDR1 is PRHDT, CDR2 FYEKMQ, per germline (reference sequence). The CDR3 protein is CASSPMSGGGTYEQYF. The CDR3 coding sequence is TGTGCCAGCAGCCCCATGTCCGGGGGGGGGACCTACGAGCAGTACTTC. The variable domain in full, with the rest retrieved from reference TRBV13 and TRBJ2-7, is AAGVIQSPRHLIKEKRETATLKCYPIPRHDTVYWYQQGPGQDPQFLISFYEKMQSDKGSIPDRFSAQQFSDYHSELNMSSLELGDSALYFCASSPMSGGGTYEQYFGPGTRLTVT.

The genes are TRBV6-5 and TRBJ2-5, with a possible D match to TRBD2 (5 bases). Deletions cut 7 bases from V and 4 bases from J, with 13 bases between. Germline values: CDR1 MNHEY, CDR2 SVGAGI. The CDR3 runs to 13 residues. CDR3 bases: TGTGCCAGCAACCAGCCGGGGAGAGAGACCCAGTACTTC. Translating it yields CASNQPGRETQYF.

This clone was counted a single time. The chain recombines TRBV19 with TRBJ1-2, with TRBD1 identical over 8 bases. The germline V gene has CDR1 LNHDA and CDR2 SQIVND (reference sequence). CDR3 size: 15 residues. V shed 5 bases and J 2 bases; nucleotides not matched to a gene: 7. This CDR3 reads CASSSRGDRNYGYTF. The CDR3, as DNA: TGTGCCAGTAGTTCCCGAGGGGACAGGAACTATGGCTACACCTTC.

The rearrangement uses TRBV5-4 and TRBJ1-2; 7 nucleotides line up with TRBD1. After removal of 3 bases from V and 5 bases from J, the junction contained 4 bases not matched to a gene. The CDR3 has 13 residues. Germline V lookup: CDR1 SGHNT, CDR2 YYREEE (reference sequence). The CDR3 loop is CASSSTGLYGYTF. The DNA of the CDR3 is TGTGCCAGCAGCTCGACAGGGCTATATGGCTACACCTTC.

The chain joins TRBV9 to TRBJ2-4, with 8 bases lining up with TRBD2. From germline, CDR1 is SGDLS and CDR2 YYNGEE. V was clipped by 4 bases and J by 0 bases; unmatched bases: 6. The CDR3 contains 16 residues. DNA of the CDR3: TGTGCCAGCAGCCCCCGGGGGGGTCTAGCCAAAAACATTCAGTACTTC. This sequence encodes CASSPRGGLAKNIQYF.